The source of this T cell receptor (beta chain) is a study of long-term antiretroviral therapy in people with HIV. An immunoSEQ assay, version v3.0, was performed at survey level. Sequencing was performed with immunoSEQ multiplex PCR; in TCRdb, only in-frame clones are kept and a portion is missing. Among approximately 13,000 clones, 77% were seen once, and the ten largest hold about a fifth. This clone has a single count. The receptor comes from a woman aged 40 to 50 with HIV. Sequenced here: unsorted PBMCs, sampled 0.5 years before starting antiretroviral therapy.

The CDR3 protein is CASSLALAGLYQETQYF. Here the CDR3 DNA reads TGCGCCAGCAGCTTGGCGCTAGCGGGACTGTACCAAGAGACCCAGTACTTC. This chain connects TRBV5-1 to TRBJ2-5, with 9 bases matching TRBD2. CDR3 length equals 17 residues. Losses at the gene ends were 0 bases for V and 0 bases for J; bases not matched to a gene: 6. Germline CDR1 reads SGHRS; CDR2 reads YFSETQ. Full variable domain (outside the CDR3, taken from reference TRBV5-1 and TRBJ2-5): KAGVTQTPRYLIKTRGQQVTLSCSPISGHRSVSWYQQTPGQGLQFLFEYFSETQRNKGNFPGRFSGRQFSNSRSEMNVSTLELGDSALYLCASSLALAGLYQETQYFGPGTRLLVL.